Sequencing of this T cell receptor beta chain was carried out in a study of cytomegalovirus exposure and HLA in healthy donors (dated by TCRdb to 2016 to 2017). Notes on the research overall: According to an earlier analysis of around 600 of the donors, some 180 million T cells yielded 90 million to 130 million unique TCR beta sequences and about 300 Gb of sequence data. Roughly 300 gigabases of sequencing data and tens of millions of unique TCR sequences were included in an early release covering roughly 700 HLA-typed donors. Of the 398 genotyped donors, about 84% fell in the genetic ancestry cluster associated with self-reported Caucasian donors. The aim of the study was to test whether cataloging public T cell receptors could identify signatures of past pathogen exposure. The study used immunosequencing to profile the T cell repertoires of 670 or so subjects and linked those repertoires to cytomegalovirus serostatus. Along with the roughly 670-subject first cohort, a separate validation cohort of over a hundred different subjects was used. To predict cytomegalovirus infection status, the study combined high-throughput TCR immunosequencing, statistical association of individual TCRs with disease status, and machine learning. A later analysis re-analyzed previously published TCR beta repertoires from several hundred donors and added high-resolution HLA genotyping to study TCR occurrence patterns. In the later analysis, no new phenotypic data were used to find candidate immune exposures; instead, reliance was placed on TCR beta sequences and their occurrence across donors. An earlier analysis of a few hundred of the donors applied high-throughput TCR beta sequencing to assess whether each TCR beta V gene segment acted as functional or pseudogenic. Donor age, sex, ethnicity and CMV serostatus were collected together with the repertoire data. A later genetic analysis used genome-wide SNP genotypes for about 60% of the 666 donors, treating that subset as a discovery cohort. Every discovery cohort repertoire had been produced on one sequencing platform. Class I and class II HLA loci were covered by the typing at four-digit resolution. The number of donors typed differed by locus, with about 629-630 for A, B, C, DRB1 and DQB1, around 500 for DQA1, under 610 for DPA1, and over 400 for DPB1. Roughly 5 DR-DQ haplotypes were handled as single units for association and clustering, since linkage in the cohort was strong. Among about 410 genotyped donors of the cohort, an average of approximately 220,000 unique TCR beta nucleotide sequences was sequenced per donor, of which about 18% were non-productive.

Turning to this clone: Its antigen specificity is not known. Nothing much larger sits one base from this clone, and base qualities are not available.

Points the paper makes about the study in general: Specific HLA alleles were associated with roughly 16,000 TCR beta sequences at a false discovery rate of 0.05 in a later analysis. A further reported finding was that TCR beta sequences accurately predicted the HLA-A and HLA-B alleles for most subjects in the first cohort. In an earlier analysis of some 500 of the donors, most TCR beta V segments appeared in productive rearrangements about 87% or about 30% of the time, broadly matching IMGT annotations. A later analysis reported that several top co-occurrence clusters appeared linked to parvovirus B19, influenza, CMV and Epstein-Barr virus. Linkage disequilibrium might explain the correlated functional status among segregating V segments, but an unknown experimental factor could not be ruled out. This cohort had only TCR beta chains sequenced, and the lack of alpha or paired-chain data limited which features could be detected. The classifier was reported to diagnose cytomegalovirus status with high specificity and sensitivity in both the original and validation cohorts. About 17 rarely observed V segments, including chromosome 9 orphons, were excluded from the earlier analysis of about 610 of the donors because counts were too low. Roughly uniform sequencing depth across donors was assumed in presence/absence analyses, although this assumption may not hold. A later analysis found that TCR association rates varied across HLA loci, with DRB1 alleles showing the most associated TCRs and HLA-C alleles the fewest. The only immune exposure information available for the cohort was CMV serostatus. A later analysis found that most CMV-associated TCR beta chains appeared HLA-restricted, with HLA associations seemingly driven largely by CMV exposure. A few of the identified cytomegalovirus-associated TCR beta chains were confirmed in vitro to be specific for cytomegalovirus antigens. According to a later genetic analysis, donors in an Asian-associated ancestry cluster had fewer N-insertions in productive TCRs than the roughly 670-donor mean. Because the 87-base-pair reads could not distinguish some IMGT-functional V segments, including TRBV6-2 and TRBV6-3, those segments were excluded. In a later analysis, HLA-associated TCR beta chains showed more clonal expansion and lower generation probabilities than non-associated chains that were equally common. Strong co-occurrence of HLA alleles, especially DR and DQ, made assigning TCR associations to individual alleles difficult. It was suggested by the authors that the approach could potentially be generalized to other disease states and immunological phenotypes. Most TCR sequences were observed very rarely across donors, whereas some public TCRs were present in many individuals. The study gave a list of 150 to 200 TCR beta chains associated with cytomegalovirus. A cluster of highly shared sequence variants was judged likely to be a technical artifact of the sequencing pipeline. Because some donors lacked HLA typing at each locus, the association tests relied only on the typed subset. A later genetic analysis associated a missense DCLRE1C variant with V-gene and J-gene trimming of TCR beta chains, and an independent cohort replicated the association.

In total, roughly 670 healthy bone marrow donors made up the cohort. All cohort members were sampled while nominally healthy, although unrecorded immune exposures were likely present. The donor was CMV seropositive and belonged to the group of 250 to 300 seropositive cohort members. A peripheral blood sample was collected from each donor, and TCR beta sequencing was performed on peripheral blood mononuclear cells. Genomic DNA extraction from the blood cell samples was performed with the Qiagen DNeasy Blood Extraction Kit. V is clipped by 3 bases and J by 0 bases, and the sequence between their germline boundaries is 5 bases long. Sequences LNHNV (CDR1) and YYDKDF (CDR2) are obtained from the germline V gene (reference sequence). The CDR3 sequence holds 13 residues, the cysteine and phenylalanine included. Only the CDR3 DNA stays, 39 bases, in frame from base 1. The library was made by the immunoSEQ multiplex PCR assay. For the multiplex PCR, a mixture combining 60 forward primers for TCR Vbeta segments and 13 reverse primers for TCR Jbeta segments was used. A multiplex PCR assay on genomic DNA amplified the CDR3 region of rearranged TCR beta genes. The Illumina HiSeq System was used to sequence the amplified TCR beta libraries as 87-base-pair reads. The original methods were these. A later analysis tallied tens of millions of unique TCR beta chains across the roughly 610 repertoires, and roughly 11 million of those chains were shared by two or more donors. Raw reads were error-corrected and collapsed into unique sequences by a nearest-neighbor algorithm in which closely related sequences were merged to remove PCR and sequencing errors. V, D and J gene segments were assigned by aligning CDR3 sequences to IMGT reference sequences. For a sequence to be retained, at least a six-nucleotide match to both a V gene segment and a J gene segment was required. Rearrangements were called productive when the CDR3 lacked stop codons and stayed in frame with V and J; all others were non-productive. Following IMGT convention, CDR3 was defined as the stretch from the second conserved V-encoded cysteine to the conserved J-encoded phenylalanine. The earlier analysis of approximately 500 of the donors excluded sequences that lacked an unambiguous match to a single V gene segment. In an earlier analysis of some 590 of the donors, a V segment was called functional when productive rearrangements were above 56.7%, and segregating when the standard deviation between donors exceeded 5%. To diagnose cytomegalovirus status from the catalog of TCR beta chain sequences, a statistical classification framework was built. A later analysis assigned V and J genes by comparing TCR nucleotide sequences with IMGT/GENE-DB human TR gene sequences. In a later analysis, CDR3 sequences and most-parsimonious VDJ recombination scenarios were assigned using the TCRdist pipeline. In a later analysis, each TCR beta chain was defined by its CDR3 amino acid sequence together with its V-gene family, and reads without a unique V-gene family were excluded. To address suspected cross-contamination and a sequencing artifact, a later analysis removed roughly 640 highly shared, low-generation-probability nucleotide sequences. In a later analysis, a clonal expansion index was calculated for each public chain from normalized within-repertoire ranks of inferred template counts. Generation probabilities in a later analysis came from a VDJ recombination model fitted to out-of-frame rearrangements, and those results were checked against IGoR. In a later analysis, hypergeometric tests were used to score TCR-TCR, TCR-HLA and TCR-CMV co-occurrence, with a repertoire-size bias correction applied to TCR pairs. False discovery rates were estimated in a later analysis by permuting HLA or CMV assignments 20 times. In a later analysis, co-occurring TCRs were grouped with DBSCAN, and TCRdist sequence similarity was added when clustering was performed within HLA-allele-positive subsets. Repertoires with fewer than 30,000 or more than 120,000 public chains were left out of co-occurrence clustering, as were five repertoires with anomalous nucleotide sharing. TCRdb re-hosts the immuneACCESS table, in-frame sequences only. Its copies lack some clones; in the studies checked, an unresolved V gene accounts for under half of them, and the cause for the rest is not known. That table furnishes V, J and clone size, whereas the DNA furnished D and trimming. The sample contains about 160,000 clones, roughly four fifths of them found a single time. The top ten clones comprise 2.5% to 3.5% of the sample.

Input material: PBMCs. The chain uses TRBV15 and TRBJ1-1; no D gene call is confident. The TCR comes from a woman aged 45 to 65 in good health and CMV-seropositive. The CDR3 loop reads CATSREVNTEAFF. The nucleotides are TGTGCCACCAGCAGGGAGGTGAACACTGAAGCTTTCTTT.